This T cell receptor (beta chain) was identified in a study of cytotoxic CD8 clonotypes in ibrutinib-treated CLL. The assay was immunoSEQ multiplex PCR, and TCRdb's table has in-frame clones only and misses some. The sample includes more than 75,000 clones, around 77% of them seen just once. The germline gives CDR1 LNHDA, CDR2 SQIVND (reference sequence). The CDR3 runs 11 residues. With V trimmed by 10 bases and J by 8 bases, 6 bases remained unmatched. Sequenced here: PBMCs, sampled after 24 months of ibrutinib treatment. The TCR originated in a human donor with chronic lymphocytic leukemia. This chain joins TRBV19 and TRBJ2-5; 8 nucleotides match TRBD2. The CDR3 is CATLSGSTQYF. CDR3 nucleotides: TGTGCCACCCTCAGCGGGAGTACCCAGTACTTC.